One sample yielded the 5 T cell receptor beta chains listed below, sequenced in a study of neurological immune-mediated disorders. TCRdb re-called the 5' RACE reads through MiXCR, storing one row per CDR3 protein. Here the sample spans tens of thousands of distinct CDR3 sequences, about 3.3% being singletons. Time point denoted: longitudinal time-point 1 (baseline). Sequenced: PBMCs. Receptors originate from a woman aged 55-75 years with multiple sclerosis.

This clonotype came up many times. J is TRBJ2-1 and V is TRBV21-1; TRBD1, as called in the table, went unchecked against the DNA. TRBV21-1 is reported as a pseudogene. The CDR3 contains 16 residues. The CDR3 DNA is TGTGCCAGCAGCAAAGCGGGGGGGCCCGATGGGAATGAGCAGTTCTTC. As protein: CASSKAGGPDGNEQFF.

This clonotype was detected many times. The J gene is TRBJ1-5, the V gene TRBV5-1, with D possibly being TRBD1 (5 bases). In germline, CDR1 is SGHRS, CDR2 YFSETQ. The CDR3 consists of 14 residues. V lost 0 bases, J lost 4 bases, and 8 bases lay in between. CDR3 protein: CASSLGGGNQPQHF. The CDR3 DNA reads TGCGCCAGCAGCTTGGGGGGGGGAAATCAGCCCCAGCATTTT.

This clonotype was counted many times. The genes are TRBV20-1 and TRBJ1-4; 9 bases map to TRBD1. CDR1 is DFQATT and CDR2 is SNEGSKA in the germline V gene (reference sequence). After removal of 7 bases from V and 6 bases from J, the junction contained 3 bases not matched to a gene. The CDR3 spans 12 residues. This CDR3 is CSVGQGDEKLFF. The CDR3 DNA follows: TGCAGTGTGGGACAGGGTGATGAAAAACTGTTTTTT.

This clonotype came up many times. The V gene is TRBV20-1, the J gene TRBJ1-1, with TRBD1 as a possible D gene (6 bases). The germline gives CDR1 DFQATT, CDR2 SNEGSKA (reference sequence). V gave up 6 bases and J gave up 2 bases, with 10 bases separating them. The CDR3 spans 12 residues. CDR3 DNA: TGCAGTGCCAGGGGCCCAAACACTGAAGCTTTCTTT. The encoded protein is CSARGPNTEAFF.

This clonotype was counted at least ten times. V is TRBV12-3 or TRBV12-4 and J is TRBJ1-2, with no clear D. Trimming took 4 bases from V and 6 from J, leaving 6 bases between them. This CDR3 spans 11 amino acids. Written as DNA, the CDR3 is TGTGCCAGCAGTTGGAGGCATGGCTACACCTTC. Translated, it gives CASSWRHGYTF.